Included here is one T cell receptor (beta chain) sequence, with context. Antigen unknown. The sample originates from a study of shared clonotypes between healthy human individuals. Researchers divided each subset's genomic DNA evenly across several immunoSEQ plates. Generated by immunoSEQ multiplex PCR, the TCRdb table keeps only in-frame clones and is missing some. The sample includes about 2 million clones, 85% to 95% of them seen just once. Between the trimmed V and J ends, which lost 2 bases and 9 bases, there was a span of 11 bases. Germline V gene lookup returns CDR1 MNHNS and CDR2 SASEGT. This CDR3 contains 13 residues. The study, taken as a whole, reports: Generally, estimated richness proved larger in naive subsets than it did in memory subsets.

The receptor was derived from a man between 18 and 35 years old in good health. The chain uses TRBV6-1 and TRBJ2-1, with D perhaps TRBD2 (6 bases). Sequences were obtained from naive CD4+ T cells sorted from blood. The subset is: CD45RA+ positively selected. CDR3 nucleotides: TGTGCCAGCAGTGAAATGGGGGGAGGTGAGCAGTTCTTC. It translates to CASSEMGGGEQFF.